This T cell receptor beta chain was captured by sequencing in a study of blood T cells in healthy people across ages. Study findings and constraints: Unsorted PBMC material precluded a definitive naive versus antigen-experienced comparison. CMV status of donors was unknown, possibly confounding expanded clonotype changes. Observed TCR beta diversity per million T cells went down as age went up. This fall followed a roughly linear course with age.

With 2 bases removed from V and 0 bases from J, the gap between germline ends came to 8 bases. This CDR3 region has 14 residues. Then a second PCR, running about 6 to 11 cycles, was carried out with a sample-barcoded 5' primer and a J-beta primer mix. TCRdb re-analysed the 5' RACE reads in MiXCR, keeping a single row per CDR3 protein. The sample yields about 780,000 distinct CDR3 sequences, around 50% seen once. Note on this clonotype: Its specificity is not known.

The sequence was collected from an elderly man in good health. V and J are TRBV12-3 or TRBV12-4 and TRBJ2-7; D remains ambiguous. Material: blood. CDR3 sequence (DNA): TGTGCCAGCAGTTTACTCCTGAGCTCCTACGAGCAGTACTTC. This sequence encodes CASSLLLSSYEQYF.